This passage covers 25 T cell receptor beta chains from one sample sequenced in a study. Cells sorted as Tregs were CD4+, CD25+ and CD127-/low. The TRBV12-4/TRBJ1-2 clonotypes were amplified using barcode primers with ligated adaptors. Each CDR3 protein is one row after TCRdb ran MiXCR on the multiplex PCR reads. This table holds about 300 distinct CDR3 sequences, 16% found once. Sequenced input: tumor-infiltrating Tregs sorted from the breast tumor. These receptor sequences come from a female donor with breast cancer.

This clonotype was detected only a few times. The CDR3 DNA reads as TGTGCCAGCAGGAAGGCCGGGACGGGGAACTATGGCTACACCTTC. Translation gives CASRKAGTGNYGYTF. V usage is TRBV12-3 or TRBV12-4 and J usage is TRBJ1-2; D possibly corresponds to TRBD1 (5 bases). CDR3 length: 15 residues. V gave up 6 bases and J gave up 2 bases, with 16 bases separating them.

This clonotype is large in the sample. The chain recombines TRBV12-3 or TRBV12-4 with TRBJ1-2; D gene unclear. Deletions cut 2 bases from V and 0 bases from J, with 7 bases between. CDR3 size: 14 residues. The CDR3 protein is CASSLNGANYGYTF. The CDR3 DNA reads as TGTGCCAGCAGTTTAAATGGAGCTAACTATGGCTACACCTTC.

The rearrangement uses TRBV12-3 or TRBV12-4 and TRBJ1-2, with D possibly matching TRBD1 (6 bases). This CDR3 is built from 15 residues. Trimming took 6 bases from V and 4 from J, leaving 18 bases between them. CDR3 coding DNA: TGTGCCAGCAGGAGTACAGGGAGTGGTAGCTATGGCTACACCTTC. This encodes CASRSTGSGSYGYTF.

Within the sample, this clonotype is large. J is TRBJ1-2 and V is TRBV12-3 or TRBV12-4; 10 nucleotides align to TRBD1. The CDR3 has 16 residues. With V trimmed by 6 bases and J by 3 bases, 10 bases remained unmatched. The CDR3 DNA follows: TGTGCCAGCAGATTGTCCGGGACAGGGGTTTACTATGGCTACACCTTC. It translates to CASRLSGTGVYYGYTF.

In its sample, this clonotype ranks as large. The V gene is TRBV12-3 or TRBV12-4, the J gene TRBJ1-2, with unresolved D. The CDR3 length is 13 residues. Trimming pared 3 bases from V and 6 bases from J, leaving 11 bases between. CDR3: CASSLRPGNGYTF. The CDR3 nucleotides read TGTGCCAGCAGTTTGAGGCCCGGTAATGGCTACACCTTC.

Judged by abundance, this clonotype is hyperexpanded (1% or more). The chain recombines TRBV12-3 or TRBV12-4 with TRBJ1-2; D not certain. The CDR3 totals 11 residues. The germline V and J ends were trimmed by 5 bases and 11 bases, with 12 bases remaining between them. This chain's CDR3 is CASSDETGYTF. In DNA, the CDR3 is TGTGCCAGCAGTGACGAAACCGGATACACCTTC.

This clonotype is termed large. V gene TRBV12-3 or TRBV12-4 combines with J gene TRBJ1-2; a possible D gene is TRBD1 (6 bases). Trimming shortened V by 4 bases and J by 4 bases, and 13 bases separated the two germline ends. CDR3 length equals 14 residues. In DNA form, the CDR3 reads TGTGCCAGCAGTTCAGAACCCAGGGGCTATGGCTACACCTTC. Encoded protein: CASSSEPRGYGYTF.

In this sample, this clonotype is large. The chain is built from TRBV12-3 or TRBV12-4 and TRBJ1-2, with 7 bases aligning to TRBD1. Losses at the gene ends were 5 bases for V and 5 bases for J; bases not matched to a gene: 5. The CDR3 covers 13 residues. CDR3 loop: CASSADRIYGYTF. The CDR3 nucleotides read TGTGCCAGCAGTGCGGACAGGATTTATGGCTACACCTTC.

Judged by abundance, this clonotype is large. The chain joins TRBV12-3 or TRBV12-4 to TRBJ1-2; D is undetermined. V lost 3 bases to trimming and J lost 4 bases, with 18 bases between them. This CDR3 is 16 amino acids long. The CDR3 sequence is CASSFGQAPSLYGYTF. In DNA, the CDR3 is TGTGCCAGCAGTTTTGGCCAGGCCCCTTCCCTCTATGGCTACACCTTC.

The sample holds many counts of this clonotype. J is TRBJ1-2 and V is TRBV12-3 or TRBV12-4, with D possibly being TRBD1 (5 bases). V dropped 1 base and J dropped 4 bases, with 13 bases sitting between them. The CDR3 has 15 amino acids. The CDR3, as DNA: TGTGCCAGCAGTTTAGGAGGGGTTGAGGGCTATGGCTACACCTTC. Translation gives CASSLGGVEGYGYTF.

Judged by abundance, this clonotype is hyperexpanded. The rearrangement links TRBV12-3 or TRBV12-4 to TRBJ1-2; D unclear. The V and J ends lost 6 bases and 2 bases respectively, with 10 bases between them. This CDR3 has 13 amino acids. The CDR3 protein is CASRSDKNYGYTF. The CDR3 DNA reads TGTGCCAGCAGGTCAGACAAGAACTATGGCTACACCTTC.

In its sample, this clonotype is large. The chain is built from TRBV12-3 or TRBV12-4 and TRBJ1-2; TRBD1 might be the D (5 bases). The CDR3 spans 12 residues. V lost 5 bases and J lost 3, with 7 bases in between. The CDR3 protein is CASSQGDYGYTF. CDR3 bases: TGTGCCAGCAGTCAGGGCGACTATGGCTACACCTTC.

This clonotype ranks as large. The rearrangement links TRBV12-3 or TRBV12-4 to TRBJ1-2; D not certain. Trimming took off 3 bases at V and 6 bases at J, with 5 bases between the two ends. The CDR3 contains 11 residues. The CDR3 loop reads CASSFGNGYTF. The CDR3 region has the DNA TGTGCCAGCAGTTTTGGGAATGGCTACACCTTC.

By proportion, this clonotype is medium-sized. The V and J genes are TRBV12-3 or TRBV12-4 and TRBJ1-2, with 9 bases aligning to TRBD1. The CDR3 loop spans 14 amino acids. With V trimmed by 5 bases and J by 5 bases, 6 bases remained unmatched. The CDR3 region is CASSKGQGDYGYTF. The CDR3 nucleotides read TGTGCCAGCAGTAAGGGACAGGGAGATTATGGCTACACCTTC.

Relative to its sample, this clonotype is large. This sequence joins TRBV12-3 or TRBV12-4 and TRBJ1-2; 7 positions match TRBD1. V lost 6 bases, J lost 8 bases, and 6 bases stayed unmatched. The CDR3 is made up of 12 amino acids. The CDR3 reads CASSQTGLGYTF. CDR3 bases: TGTGCCAGCAGCCAGACAGGGCTGGGCTACACCTTC.

The rearrangement links TRBV12-3 or TRBV12-4 to TRBJ1-2; D is uncertain. The length of the CDR3 is 14 residues. Deletions cut 3 bases from V and 3 bases from J, with 11 bases between. DNA of the CDR3: TGTGCCAGCAGTTTTCATTGGGGAGACTATGGCTACACCTTC. Its translation is CASSFHWGDYGYTF.

In its sample, this clonotype is large (0.1 to 1%). The chain carries TRBV12-3 or TRBV12-4 and TRBJ1-2, with D maybe TRBD1 (6 bases). V was cut by 4 bases and J by 5 bases, with 14 bases left in between. CDR3 length: 14 residues. This CDR3 reads CASSSAGTRYGYTF. For the CDR3, the DNA is TGTGCCAGCAGTTCCGCCGGGACACGTTATGGCTACACCTTC.

This chain joins TRBV12-3 or TRBV12-4 and TRBJ1-2; D might be TRBD1 (6 bases). The germline V and J ends were trimmed by 7 bases and 4 bases, with 7 bases remaining between them. This CDR3 is 11 amino acids long. CDR3 coding DNA: TGTGCCAGCAAGGACAGCTATGGCTACACCTTC. Translated: CASKDSYGYTF.

This clonotype counts as large. CDR3 coding DNA: TGTGCCAGCAGTCGCCAGGGGTCCCTAGGCTATGGCTACACCTTC. This codes for CASSRQGSLGYGYTF. This chain uses TRBV12-3 or TRBV12-4 with TRBJ1-2; D may be TRBD1 (6 bases). This CDR3 contains 15 residues. Trimming took off 5 bases at V and 4 bases at J, with 17 bases between the two ends.

The DNA of the CDR3 is TGTGCCAGCAGACTAGGACAGGGGAGGAGCTATGGCTACACCTTC. Translation: CASRLGQGRSYGYTF. This rearrangement joins TRBV12-3 or TRBV12-4 to TRBJ1-2; 9 positions agree with TRBD1. The V and J ends lost 6 bases and 4 bases, in that order; junction bases with no gene match: 9. CDR3 length: 15 residues.

This clonotype rates as large (0.1 to 1%). The chain links TRBV12-3 or TRBV12-4 to TRBJ1-2; 10 nucleotides align to TRBD1. Losses at the gene ends were 6 bases for V and 1 base for J; bases not matched to a gene: 8. This CDR3 contains 16 residues. CDR3 in amino acids: CASSLGTGDNNYGYTF. The CDR3 DNA sequence: TGTGCCAGCAGCCTCGGGACAGGGGATAATAACTATGGCTACACCTTC.

By share of the sample, this clonotype is medium-sized (0.01 to 0.1%). The genes are TRBV12-3 or TRBV12-4 and TRBJ1-2, with D unclear. This CDR3 comprises 15 residues. V lost 6 bases and J 2 bases, leaving 16 bases between the germline ends. CDR3 protein: CASSNREGGNYGYTF. CDR3 DNA: TGTGCCAGCAGCAACCGGGAGGGCGGCAACTATGGCTACACCTTC.

In this sample, this clonotype is large. The DNA is omitted, as the CDR3 cannot be located on it reliably, and the CDR3 follows TCRdb's listing. The chain carries TRBV12-3 or TRBV12-4 and TRBJ1-2. Ends included, the CDR3 has 12 residues. CDR3 loop: CASSTSSGGYTF.

By proportion, this clonotype is large. The CDR3 loop reads CASSHQDRDDYTF. The CDR3 DNA is TGTGCCAGCAGTCATCAGGACAGGGATGACTACACCTTC. This chain links TRBV12-3 or TRBV12-4 with TRBJ1-2; 8 bases agree with TRBD1. J gave up 10 bases and V 5 bases, and 9 bases lay outside the gene matches. CDR3 length: 13 amino acids.

This clonotype ranks as large. The chain recombines TRBV12-3 or TRBV12-4 with TRBJ1-2; 8 positions match TRBD1. There are 13 residues in the CDR3. J lost 7 bases, V lost 6 bases, and 7 bases had no gene match. The chain's CDR3 is CASSPQDRAGYTF. The CDR3 DNA reads as TGTGCCAGCAGCCCTCAGGACAGGGCTGGCTACACCTTC.